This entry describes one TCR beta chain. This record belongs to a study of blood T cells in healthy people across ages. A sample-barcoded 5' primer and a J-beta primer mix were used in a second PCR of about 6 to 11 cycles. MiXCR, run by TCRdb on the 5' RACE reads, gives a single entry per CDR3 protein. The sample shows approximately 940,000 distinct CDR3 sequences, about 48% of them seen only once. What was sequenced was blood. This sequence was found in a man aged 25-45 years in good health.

CDR3 loop: CASSGDTGYNQPQHF. In nucleotides, the CDR3 is TGTGCCAGCAGCGGGGATACAGGTTACAATCAGCCCCAGCATTTT. The chain combines TRBV3-1 with TRBJ1-5, with D possibly being TRBD1 (5 bases). The V gene's germline CDR1 is LGHDT and CDR2 YNNKEL (reference sequence). The CDR3 loop spans 15 amino acids. V was trimmed by 5 bases and J by 3 bases, leaving 14 bases between them.